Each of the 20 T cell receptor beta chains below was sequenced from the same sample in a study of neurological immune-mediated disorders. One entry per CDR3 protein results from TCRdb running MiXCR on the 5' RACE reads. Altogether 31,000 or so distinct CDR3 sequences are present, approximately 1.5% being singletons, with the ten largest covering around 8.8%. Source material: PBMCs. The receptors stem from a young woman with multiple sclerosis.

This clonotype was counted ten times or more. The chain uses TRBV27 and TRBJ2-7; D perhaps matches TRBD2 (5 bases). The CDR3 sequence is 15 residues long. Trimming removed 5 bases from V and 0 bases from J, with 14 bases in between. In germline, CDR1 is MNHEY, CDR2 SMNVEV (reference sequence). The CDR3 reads CASSLDYPHSYEQYF. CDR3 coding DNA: TGTGCCAGCAGTCTCGACTACCCGCACTCCTACGAGCAGTACTTC.

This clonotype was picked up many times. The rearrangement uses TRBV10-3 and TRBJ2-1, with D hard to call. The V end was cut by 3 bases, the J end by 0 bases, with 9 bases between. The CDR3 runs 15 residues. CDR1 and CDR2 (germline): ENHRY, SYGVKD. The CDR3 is CAISDSGDSYNEQFF. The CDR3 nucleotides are TGTGCCATCAGTGACTCTGGAGACTCCTACAATGAGCAGTTCTTC.

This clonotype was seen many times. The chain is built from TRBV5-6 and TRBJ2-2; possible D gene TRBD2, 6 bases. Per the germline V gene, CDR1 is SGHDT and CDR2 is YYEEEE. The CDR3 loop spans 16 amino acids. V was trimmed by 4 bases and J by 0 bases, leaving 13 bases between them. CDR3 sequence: CASSTWPGANTGELFF. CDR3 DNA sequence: TGTGCCAGCAGCACCTGGCCGGGGGCGAACACCGGGGAGCTGTTTTTT.

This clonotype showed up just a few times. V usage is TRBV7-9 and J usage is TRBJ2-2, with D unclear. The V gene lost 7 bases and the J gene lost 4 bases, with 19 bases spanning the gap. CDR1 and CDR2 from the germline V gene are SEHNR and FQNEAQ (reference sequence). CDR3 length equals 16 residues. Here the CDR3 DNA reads TGTGCCAGCACCCCAGATTCAGACAATACCACCGGGGAGCTGTTTTTT. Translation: CASTPDSDNTTGELFF.

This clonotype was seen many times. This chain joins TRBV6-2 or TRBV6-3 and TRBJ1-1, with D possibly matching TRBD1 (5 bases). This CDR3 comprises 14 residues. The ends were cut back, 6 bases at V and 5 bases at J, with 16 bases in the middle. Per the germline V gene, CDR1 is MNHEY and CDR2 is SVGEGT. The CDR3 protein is CASRSAGKYTEAFF. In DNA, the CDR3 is TGTGCCAGCAGGTCCGCAGGGAAATATACTGAAGCTTTCTTT.

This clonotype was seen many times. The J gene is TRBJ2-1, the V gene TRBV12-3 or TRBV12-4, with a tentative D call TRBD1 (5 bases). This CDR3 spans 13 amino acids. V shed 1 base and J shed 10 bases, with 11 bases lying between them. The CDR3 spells CASSLGRVGEQFF. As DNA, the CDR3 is TGTGCCAGCAGTTTAGGCAGGGTTGGGGAGCAGTTCTTC.

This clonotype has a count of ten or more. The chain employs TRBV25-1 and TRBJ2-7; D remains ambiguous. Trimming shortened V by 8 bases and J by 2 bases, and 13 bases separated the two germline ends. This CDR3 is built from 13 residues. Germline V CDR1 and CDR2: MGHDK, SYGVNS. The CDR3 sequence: CASSSSPAYEQYF. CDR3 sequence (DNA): TGTGCCAGCTCCTCCTCTCCGGCCTACGAGCAGTACTTC.

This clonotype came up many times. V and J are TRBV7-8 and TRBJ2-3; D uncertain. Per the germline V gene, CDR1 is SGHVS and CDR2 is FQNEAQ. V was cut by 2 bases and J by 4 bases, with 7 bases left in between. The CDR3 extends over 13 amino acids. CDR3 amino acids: CASSLSDSDTQYF. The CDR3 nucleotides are TGTGCCAGCAGCTTAAGTGATTCAGATACGCAGTATTTT.

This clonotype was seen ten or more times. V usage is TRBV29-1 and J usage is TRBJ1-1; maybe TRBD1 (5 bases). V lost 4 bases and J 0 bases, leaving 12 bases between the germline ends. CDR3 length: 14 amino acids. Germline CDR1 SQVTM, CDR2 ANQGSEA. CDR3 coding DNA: TGCAGCGTTGTGGGGGTTCAGATGAACACTGAAGCTTTCTTT. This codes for CSVVGVQMNTEAFF.

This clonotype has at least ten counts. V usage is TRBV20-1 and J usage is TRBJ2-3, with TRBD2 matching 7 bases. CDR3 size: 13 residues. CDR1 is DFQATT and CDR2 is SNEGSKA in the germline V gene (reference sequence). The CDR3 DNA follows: TGCAACCCTCGCGGGGGAACCACAGATACGCAGTATTTT. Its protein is CNPRGGTTDTQYF.

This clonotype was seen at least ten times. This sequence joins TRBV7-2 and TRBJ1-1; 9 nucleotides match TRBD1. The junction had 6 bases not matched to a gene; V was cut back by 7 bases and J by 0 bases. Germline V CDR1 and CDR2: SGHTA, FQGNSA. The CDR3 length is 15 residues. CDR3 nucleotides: TGTGCCAGCATCCTAGACAGGGGGTTGAACACTGAAGCTTTCTTT. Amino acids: CASILDRGLNTEAFF.

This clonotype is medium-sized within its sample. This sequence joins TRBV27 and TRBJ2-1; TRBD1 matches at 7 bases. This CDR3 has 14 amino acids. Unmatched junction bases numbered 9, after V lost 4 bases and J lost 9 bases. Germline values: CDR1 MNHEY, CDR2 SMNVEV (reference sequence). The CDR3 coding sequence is TGTGCCAGCAGTTCGGGGACAGAACTTGGTGAGCAGTTCTTC. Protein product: CASSSGTELGEQFF.

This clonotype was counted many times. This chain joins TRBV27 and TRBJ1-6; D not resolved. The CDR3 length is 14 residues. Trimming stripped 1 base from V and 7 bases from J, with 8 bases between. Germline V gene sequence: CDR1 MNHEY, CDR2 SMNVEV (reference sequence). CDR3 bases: TGTGCCAGCAGTTTATACGGCCCAAATTCACCCCTCCACTTT. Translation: CASSLYGPNSPLHF.

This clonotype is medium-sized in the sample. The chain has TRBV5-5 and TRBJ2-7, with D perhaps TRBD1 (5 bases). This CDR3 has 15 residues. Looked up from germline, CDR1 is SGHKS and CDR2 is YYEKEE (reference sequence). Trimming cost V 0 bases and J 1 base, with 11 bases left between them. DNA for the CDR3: TGTGCCAGCAGCTTGGAGGCAGGGCGGTCCTACGAGCAGTACTTC. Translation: CASSLEAGRSYEQYF.

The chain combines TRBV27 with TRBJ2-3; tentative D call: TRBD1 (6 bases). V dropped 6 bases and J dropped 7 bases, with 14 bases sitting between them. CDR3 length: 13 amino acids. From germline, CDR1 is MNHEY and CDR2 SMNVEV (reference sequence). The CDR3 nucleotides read TGTGCCAGCAGGAGGACAGTGGCATATACGCAGTATTTT. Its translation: CASRRTVAYTQYF.

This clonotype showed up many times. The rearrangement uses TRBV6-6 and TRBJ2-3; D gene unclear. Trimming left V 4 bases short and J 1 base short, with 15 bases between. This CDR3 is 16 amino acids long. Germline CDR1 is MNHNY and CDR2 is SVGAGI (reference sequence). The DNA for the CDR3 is TGTGCCAGCAGTTCTCCTCTACTGATAGGCACAGATACGCAGTATTTT. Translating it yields CASSSPLLIGTDTQYF.

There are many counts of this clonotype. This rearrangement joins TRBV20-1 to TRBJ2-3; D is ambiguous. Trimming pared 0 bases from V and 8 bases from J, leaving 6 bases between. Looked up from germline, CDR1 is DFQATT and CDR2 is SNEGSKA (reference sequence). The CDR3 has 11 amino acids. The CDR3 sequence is CSAREQITQYF. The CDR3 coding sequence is TGCAGTGCTAGAGAGCAAATTACGCAGTATTTT.

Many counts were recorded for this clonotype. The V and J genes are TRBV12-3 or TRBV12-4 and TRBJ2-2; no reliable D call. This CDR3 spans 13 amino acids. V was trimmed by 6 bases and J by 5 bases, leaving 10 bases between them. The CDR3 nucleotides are TGTGCCAGCAGCCATATTAGTACCGGGGAGCTGTTTTTT. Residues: CASSHISTGELFF.

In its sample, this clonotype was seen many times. The CDR3 loop reads CASKAPDGEAFF. DNA of the CDR3: TGTGCCAGCAAGGCCCCTGACGGTGAAGCTTTCTTT. V is TRBV12-3 or TRBV12-4 and J is TRBJ1-1; D not certain. The CDR3 length is 12 residues. Deletions cut 7 bases from V and 7 bases from J, with 13 bases between.

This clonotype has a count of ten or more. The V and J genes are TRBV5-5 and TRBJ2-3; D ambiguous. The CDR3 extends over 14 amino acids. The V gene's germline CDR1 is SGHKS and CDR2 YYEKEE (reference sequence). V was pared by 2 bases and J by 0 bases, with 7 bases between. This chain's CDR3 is CASSFRPSTDTQYF. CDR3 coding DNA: TGTGCCAGCAGCTTCCGTCCTAGCACAGATACGCAGTATTTT.